Described below is a single T cell receptor (beta chain) sequence and its context. Its specificity is not known. The entry originates in a study of shared clonotypes between healthy human individuals. The authors ran the assay at deep level. Replicate PCRs from sorted subsets contained around 200 ng DNA, which is around 30,000 T cell genomes. The data were produced by immunoSEQ multiplex PCR, yet TCRdb's version contains in-frame clones alone and is incomplete. Counted here are under 2,000,000 clones, about 95% occurring once; the ten biggest clones make up roughly 1.2%. The naive CD8 population came from CD45RO-negative cells selected for CCR7, without terminally differentiated effector memory CD45RA+ cells. Study observations and caveats: Non-shared clonotypes displayed generation probabilities falling below those of clonotypes present in all four donors. Among four donors, approximately 5% of naive CD4 clonotypes were found in common.

The CDR3 runs to 14 residues. Trimming cost V 5 bases and J 8 bases; bases outside gene matches: 8. Per germline, CDR1 MNHNY and CDR2 SVGAGI (reference sequence). The sequence came from a man between 18 and 29 years old in good health. The chain uses TRBV6-6 and TRBJ1-4; 7 positions match TRBD1. Sequencing input: naive CD8+ T cells sorted from blood. In nucleotides, the CDR3 is TGTGCCAGCAGTCCAGGGGGGACCCAGGAAAAACTGTTTTTT. Translated, it gives CASSPGGTQEKLFF.